This T cell receptor beta chain was sequenced for a study of beta chain features in type 1 diabetes. Regarding this clone: As yet, its antigen is unknown.

Germline V gene lookup returns CDR1 ENHRY and CDR2 SYGVKD. The CDR3 sequence is 18 residues long. The V segment lost 5 bases and the J segment 2 bases; nucleotides outside the gene matches: 7. Every bit of the isolated RNA underwent reverse transcription, so sequencing read expressed TCRB transcripts. Some clones are missing from TCRdb's copy, which holds only in-frame ones; the method was immunoSEQ multiplex PCR. Here the sample spans 45,000 to 65,000 clones, about 47% being singletons. Study conclusions and caveats: Among all four CD4+ subsets, Type 1 diabetes patients had TCRB CDR3s that were moderately but significantly shorter.

Sequences were obtained from Tregs from blood. V usage is TRBV10-3 and J usage is TRBJ2-6, with 12 nucleotides matching TRBD1. The clonotype originates from a woman aged 40 to 49 with type 1 diabetes. DNA for the CDR3: TGTGCCATCAGTCCTTCCCGGGACAGGGGGCCTGGGGCCAACGTCCTGACTTTC. Protein sequence: CAISPSRDRGPGANVLTF.